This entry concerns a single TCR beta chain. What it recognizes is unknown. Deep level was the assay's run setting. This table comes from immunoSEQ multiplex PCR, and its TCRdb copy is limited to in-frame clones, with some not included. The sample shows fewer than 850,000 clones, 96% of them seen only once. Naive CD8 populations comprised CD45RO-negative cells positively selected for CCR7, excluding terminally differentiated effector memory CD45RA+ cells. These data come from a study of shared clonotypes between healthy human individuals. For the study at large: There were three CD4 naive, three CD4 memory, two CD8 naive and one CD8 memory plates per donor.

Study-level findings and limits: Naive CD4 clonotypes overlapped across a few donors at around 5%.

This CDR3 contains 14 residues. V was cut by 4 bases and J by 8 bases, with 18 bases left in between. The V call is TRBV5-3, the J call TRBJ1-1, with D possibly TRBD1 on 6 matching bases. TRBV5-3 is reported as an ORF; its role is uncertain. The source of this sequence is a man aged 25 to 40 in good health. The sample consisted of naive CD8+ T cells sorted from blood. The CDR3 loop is CARSPTRSGAEAFF. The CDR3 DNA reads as TGTGCCAGAAGCCCCACCCGGTCAGGGGCCGAAGCTTTCTTT.